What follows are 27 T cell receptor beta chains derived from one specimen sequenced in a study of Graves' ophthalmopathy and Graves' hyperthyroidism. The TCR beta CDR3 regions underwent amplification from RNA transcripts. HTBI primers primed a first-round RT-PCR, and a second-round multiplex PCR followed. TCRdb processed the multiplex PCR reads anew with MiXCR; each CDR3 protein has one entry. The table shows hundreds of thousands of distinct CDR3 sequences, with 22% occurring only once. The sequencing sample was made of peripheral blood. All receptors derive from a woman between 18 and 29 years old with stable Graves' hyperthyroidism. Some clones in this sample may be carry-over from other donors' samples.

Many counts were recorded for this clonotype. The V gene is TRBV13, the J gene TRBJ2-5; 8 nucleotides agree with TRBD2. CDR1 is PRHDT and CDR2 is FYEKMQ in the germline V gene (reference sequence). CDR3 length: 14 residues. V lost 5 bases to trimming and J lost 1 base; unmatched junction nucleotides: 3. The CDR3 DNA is TGTGCCAGCAGCGCCGGGAGGGGCCAAGAGACCCAGTACTTC. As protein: CASSAGRGQETQYF.

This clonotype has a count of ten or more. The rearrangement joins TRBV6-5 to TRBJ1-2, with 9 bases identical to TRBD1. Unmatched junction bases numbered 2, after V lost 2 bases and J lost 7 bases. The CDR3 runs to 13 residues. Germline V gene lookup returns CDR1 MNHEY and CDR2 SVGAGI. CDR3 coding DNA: TGTGCCAGCAGTTACACAGGGGGCTTTGGCTACACCTTC. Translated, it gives CASSYTGGFGYTF.

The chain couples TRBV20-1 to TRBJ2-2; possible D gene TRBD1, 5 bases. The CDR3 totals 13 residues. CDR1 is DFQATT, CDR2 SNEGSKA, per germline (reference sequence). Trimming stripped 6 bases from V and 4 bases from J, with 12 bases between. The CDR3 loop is CSAPDTLTGELFF. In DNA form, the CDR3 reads TGCAGTGCCCCGGACACCCTCACCGGGGAGCTGTTTTTT.

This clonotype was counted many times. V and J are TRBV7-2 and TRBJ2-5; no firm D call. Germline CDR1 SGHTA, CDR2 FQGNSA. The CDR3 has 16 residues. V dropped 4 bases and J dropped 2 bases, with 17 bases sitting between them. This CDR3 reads CASSWNTRLFQETQYF. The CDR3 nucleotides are TGTGCCAGCAGCTGGAATACGCGCCTATTTCAAGAGACCCAGTACTTC. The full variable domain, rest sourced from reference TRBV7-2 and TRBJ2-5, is GAGVSQSPSNKVTEKGKDVELRCDPISGHTALYWYRQSLGQGLEFLIYFQGNSAPDKSGLPSDRFSAERTGGSVSTLTIQRTQQEDSAVYLCASSWNTRLFQETQYFGPGTRLLVL.

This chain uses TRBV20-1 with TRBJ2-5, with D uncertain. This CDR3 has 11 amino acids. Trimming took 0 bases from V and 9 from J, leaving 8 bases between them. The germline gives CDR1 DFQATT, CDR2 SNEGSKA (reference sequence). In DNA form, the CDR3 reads TGCAGTGCTAGAGATCAGTATCCCCAGTACTTC. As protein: CSARDQYPQYF.

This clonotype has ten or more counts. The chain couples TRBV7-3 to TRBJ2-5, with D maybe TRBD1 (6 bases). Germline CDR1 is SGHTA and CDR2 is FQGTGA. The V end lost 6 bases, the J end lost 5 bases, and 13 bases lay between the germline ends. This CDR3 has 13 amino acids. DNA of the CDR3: TGTGCCAGCAGTCGAGGACAGATGGAGACCCAGTACTTC. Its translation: CASSRGQMETQYF.

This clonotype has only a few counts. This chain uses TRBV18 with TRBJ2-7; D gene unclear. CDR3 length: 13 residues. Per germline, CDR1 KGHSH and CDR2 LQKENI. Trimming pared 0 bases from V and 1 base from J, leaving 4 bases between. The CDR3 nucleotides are TGTGCCAGCTCACCACCTCTTTCCTACGAGCAGTACTTC. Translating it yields CASSPPLSYEQYF.

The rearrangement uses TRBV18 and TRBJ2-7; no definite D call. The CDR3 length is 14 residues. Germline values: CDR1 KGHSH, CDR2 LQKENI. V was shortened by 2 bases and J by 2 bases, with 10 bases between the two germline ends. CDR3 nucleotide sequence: TGTGCCAGCTCACCAAGGCCAGAGACCTACGAGCAGTACTTC. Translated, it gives CASSPRPETYEQYF.

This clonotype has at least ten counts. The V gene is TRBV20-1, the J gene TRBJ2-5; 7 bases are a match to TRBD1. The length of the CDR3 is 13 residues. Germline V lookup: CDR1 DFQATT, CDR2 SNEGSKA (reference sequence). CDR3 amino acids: CSKSGQDQETQYF. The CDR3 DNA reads TGCAGCAAATCCGGACAGGACCAAGAGACCCAGTACTTC.

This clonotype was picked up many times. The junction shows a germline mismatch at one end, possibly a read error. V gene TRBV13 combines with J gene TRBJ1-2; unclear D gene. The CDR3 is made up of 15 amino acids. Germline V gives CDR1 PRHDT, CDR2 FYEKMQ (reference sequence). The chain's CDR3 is CASRLEPDNNYGYTF. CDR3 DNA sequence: TGTGCCAGCAGATTAGAGCCAGATAATAACTATGGCTACACCTTC.

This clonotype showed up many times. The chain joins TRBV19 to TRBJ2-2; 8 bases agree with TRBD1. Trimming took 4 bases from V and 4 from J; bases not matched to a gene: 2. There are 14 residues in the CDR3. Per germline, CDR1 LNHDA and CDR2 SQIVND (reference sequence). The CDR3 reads CASSTDRATGELFF. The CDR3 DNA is TGTGCCAGTAGTACGGACAGGGCCACCGGGGAGCTGTTTTTT. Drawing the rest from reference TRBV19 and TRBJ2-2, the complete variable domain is DGGITQSPKYLFRKEGQNVTLSCEQNLNHDAMYWYRQDPGQGLRLIYYSQIVNDFQKGDIAEGYSVSREKKESFPLTVTSAQKNPTAFYLCASSTDRATGELFFGEGSRLTVL.

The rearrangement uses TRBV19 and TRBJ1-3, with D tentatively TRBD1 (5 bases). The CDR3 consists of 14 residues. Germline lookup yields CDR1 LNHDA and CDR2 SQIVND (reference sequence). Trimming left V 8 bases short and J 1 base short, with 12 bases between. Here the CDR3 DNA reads TGTGCCAGTGAAACAGGTGCTTCTGGAAACACCATATATTTT. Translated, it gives CASETGASGNTIYF.

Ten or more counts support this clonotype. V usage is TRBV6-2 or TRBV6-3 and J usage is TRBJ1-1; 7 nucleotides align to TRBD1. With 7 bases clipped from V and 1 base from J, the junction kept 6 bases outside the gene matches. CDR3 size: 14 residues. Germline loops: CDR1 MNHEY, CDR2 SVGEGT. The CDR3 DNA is TGTGCCAGCACCTACGGACAGGCGAACACTGAAGCTTTCTTT. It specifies CASTYGQANTEAFF.

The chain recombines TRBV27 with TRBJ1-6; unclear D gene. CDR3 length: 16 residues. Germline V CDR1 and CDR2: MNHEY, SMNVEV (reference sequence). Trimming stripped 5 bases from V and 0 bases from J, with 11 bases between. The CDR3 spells CASSPYLRSYNSPLHF. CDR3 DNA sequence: TGTGCCAGCAGTCCGTACCTGCGCTCCTATAATTCACCCCTCCACTTT.

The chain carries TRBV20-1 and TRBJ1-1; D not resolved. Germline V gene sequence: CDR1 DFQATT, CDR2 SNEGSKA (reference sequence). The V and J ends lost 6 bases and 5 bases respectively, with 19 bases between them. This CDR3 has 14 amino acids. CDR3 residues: CSARHLSRGTEAFF. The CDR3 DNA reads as TGCAGTGCAAGACACCTATCCCGAGGGACTGAAGCTTTCTTT.

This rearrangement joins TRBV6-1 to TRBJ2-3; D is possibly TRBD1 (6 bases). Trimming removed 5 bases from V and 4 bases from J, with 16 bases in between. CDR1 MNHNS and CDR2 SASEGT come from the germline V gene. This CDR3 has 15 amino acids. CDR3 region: CASSPEGGAADTQYF. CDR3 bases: TGTGCCAGCAGTCCTGAAGGGGGTGCGGCAGATACGCAGTATTTT.

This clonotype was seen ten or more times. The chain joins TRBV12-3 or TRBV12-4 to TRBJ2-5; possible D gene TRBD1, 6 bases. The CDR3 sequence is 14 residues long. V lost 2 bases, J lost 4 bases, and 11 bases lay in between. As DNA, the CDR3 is TGTGCCAGCAGTTTACGGACAGAAAGAGAGACCCAGTACTTC. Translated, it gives CASSLRTERETQYF.

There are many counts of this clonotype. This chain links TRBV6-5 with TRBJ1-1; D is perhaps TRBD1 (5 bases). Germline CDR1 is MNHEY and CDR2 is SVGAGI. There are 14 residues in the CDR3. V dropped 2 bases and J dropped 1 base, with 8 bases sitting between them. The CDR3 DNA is TGTGCCAGCAGTTACAATACAGGGAACACTGAAGCTTTCTTT. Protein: CASSYNTGNTEAFF.

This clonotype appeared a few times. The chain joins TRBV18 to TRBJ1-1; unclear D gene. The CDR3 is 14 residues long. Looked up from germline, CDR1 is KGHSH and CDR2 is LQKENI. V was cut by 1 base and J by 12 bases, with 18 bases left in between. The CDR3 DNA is TGTGCCAGCTCACCACTCATGGACCGACCGATAACTTTCTTT. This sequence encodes CASSPLMDRPITFF.

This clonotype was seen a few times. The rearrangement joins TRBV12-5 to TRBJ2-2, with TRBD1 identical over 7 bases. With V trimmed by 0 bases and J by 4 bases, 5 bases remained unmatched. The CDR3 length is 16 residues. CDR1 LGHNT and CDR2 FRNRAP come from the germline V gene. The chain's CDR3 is CASGLVLGQVTGELFF. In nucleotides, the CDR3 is TGTGCTAGTGGTTTGGTACTCGGACAGGTCACCGGGGAGCTGTTTTTT.

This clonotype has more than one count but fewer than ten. CDR3 loop: CASSLQGIGTNTEAFF. CDR3 coding DNA: TGTGCCAGCAGTTTGCAAGGGATCGGGACGAACACTGAAGCTTTCTTT. The rearrangement uses TRBV28 and TRBJ1-1, with a tentative D call TRBD1 (5 bases). The CDR3 extends over 16 amino acids. Germline assignment: CDR1 MDHEN and CDR2 SYDVKM. Trimming took 3 bases from V and 1 from J, leaving 15 bases between them.

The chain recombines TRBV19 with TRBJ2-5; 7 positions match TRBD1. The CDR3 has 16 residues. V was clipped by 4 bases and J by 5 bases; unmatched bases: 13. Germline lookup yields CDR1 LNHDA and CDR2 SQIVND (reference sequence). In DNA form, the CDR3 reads TGTGCCAGTAGTACCTTCTCGGACAGGTCGGGTGAGACCCAGTACTTC. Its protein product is CASSTFSDRSGETQYF.

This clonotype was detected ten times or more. CDR3 nucleotide sequence: TGTGCCAGCAGTTGGCCAGGGGGATTCCTCTCCACCTACGAGCAGTACTTC. Its protein is CASSWPGGFLSTYEQYF. The V call is TRBV6-5, the J call TRBJ2-7; 7 bases agree with TRBD1. The germline V gene encodes CDR1 MNHEY and CDR2 SVGAGI. This CDR3 spans 17 amino acids. V dropped 4 bases and J dropped 2; count of bases not matched to a gene: 14.

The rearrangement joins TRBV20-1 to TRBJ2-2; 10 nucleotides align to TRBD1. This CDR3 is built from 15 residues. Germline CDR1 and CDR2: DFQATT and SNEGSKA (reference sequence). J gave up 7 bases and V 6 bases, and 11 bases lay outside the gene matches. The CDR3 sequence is CSAQEDRGSGGELFF. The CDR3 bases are TGCAGTGCCCAGGAGGACAGGGGGAGTGGCGGGGAGCTGTTTTTT.

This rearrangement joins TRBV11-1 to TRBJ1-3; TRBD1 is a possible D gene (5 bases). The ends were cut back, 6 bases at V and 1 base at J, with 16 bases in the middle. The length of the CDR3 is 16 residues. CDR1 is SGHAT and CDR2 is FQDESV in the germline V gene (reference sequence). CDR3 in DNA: TGTGCCAGCAGTTCTAACTACCGGACATCTGGAAACACCATATATTTT. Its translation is CASSSNYRTSGNTIYF.

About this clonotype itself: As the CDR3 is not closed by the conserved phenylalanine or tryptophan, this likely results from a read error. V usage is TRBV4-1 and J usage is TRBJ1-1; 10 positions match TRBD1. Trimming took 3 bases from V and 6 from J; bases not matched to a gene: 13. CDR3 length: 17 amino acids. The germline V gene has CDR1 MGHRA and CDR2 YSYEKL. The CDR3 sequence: CASSQTRLRQGAPEAFL. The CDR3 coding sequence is TGCGCCAGCAGCCAGACTCGGCTCAGACAGGGGGCGCCTGAAGCTTTCTTG.

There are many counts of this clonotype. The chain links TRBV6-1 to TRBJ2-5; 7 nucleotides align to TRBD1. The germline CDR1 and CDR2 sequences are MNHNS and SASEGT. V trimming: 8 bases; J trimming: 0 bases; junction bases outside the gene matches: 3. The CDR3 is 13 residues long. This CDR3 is CASSGQYQETQYF. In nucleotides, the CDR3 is TGTGCCAGCTCGGGACAGTACCAAGAGACCCAGTACTTC.